A selection of T cell receptor beta chains follows, all from one sample in a study of T cells in Graves' hyperthyroidism and ophthalmopathy. In TCRdb, the multiplex PCR reads were re-called with MiXCR into one record per CDR3 protein. The sample records hundreds of thousands of distinct CDR3 sequences, 13% to 15% being singletons. Material for sequencing was blood. These receptors were obtained from a woman between 45 and 65 years old with Graves' ophthalmopathy. CDR3s include the opening cysteine and the closing phenylalanine or tryptophan. A D gene is named only where the DNA matches it firmly. Only some rows state a clone size, as once, few, many or a class for expanded clones.

D gene,clone size,J gene,CDR3 length,V gene,CDR3 protein,CDR3 DNA
TRBD1,many,TRBJ1-1,15,TRBV15,CATSRARDRGTEAFF,TGTGCCACCAGCAGAGCCAGGGACAGGGGAACTGAAGCTTTCTTT
TRBD1,many,TRBJ2-5,14,TRBV4-1,CASSHDRGTETQYF,TGCGCCAGCAGCCATGACAGGGGGACAGAGACCCAGTACTTC
TRBD2,many,TRBJ2-7,20,TRBV15,CATSRDRGSGRAGRSYEQYF,TGTGCCACCAGCAGAGATCGAGGTAGCGGGAGGGCCGGTCGCTCCTACGAGCAGTACTTC
.,.,TRBJ1-5,13,TRBV28,CASKAQGGQPQHF,TGTGCCAGCAAGGCACAGGGTGGTCAGCCCCAGCATTTT
.,many,TRBJ1-1,15,TRBV11-3,CASSQITDLNTGAFF,TGTGCCAGCAGCCAAATAACAGATTTGAACACTGGAGCTTTCTTT
.,.,TRBJ2-3,13,TRBV7-9,CASSFMATDTQYF,TGTGCCAGCAGCTTCATGGCCACAGATACGCAGTATTTT
.,few,TRBJ2-2,17,TRBV9,CASSVGVGTINTGELFF,TGTGCCAGCAGCGTAGGGGTGGGGACGATTAACACCGGGGAGCTGTTTTTT
.,.,TRBJ2-7,15,TRBV5-1,CASSLEGTGYYEQYF,TGCGCCAGCAGCTTGGAGGGCACGGGGTACTACGAGCAGTACTTC
TRBD2,many,TRBJ2-1,16,TRBV18,CASSPLASGSIHEQFF,TGTGCCAGCTCACCACTGGCTAGCGGGAGCATCCATGAGCAGTTCTTC
.,.,TRBJ2-2,14,TRBV7-3,CASSGPANTGELFF,TGTGCCAGCAGCGGACCGGCGAACACCGGGGAGCTGTTTTTT
TRBD1,.,TRBJ1-2,17,TRBV12-3/TRBV12-4,CASSLVMMGQSDYGYTF,TGTGCCAGCAGTTTAGTCATGATGGGACAGAGTGACTATGGCTACACCTTC
.,many,TRBJ1-5,14,TRBV6-1,CASGGRYSNQPQHF,TGTGCCAGCGGGGGACGGTATAGCAATCAGCCCCAGCATTTT
.,few,TRBJ1-1,12,TRBV5-1,CAGSPKDTEAFF,TGCGCCGGCAGCCCAAAGGACACTGAAGCTTTCTTT
TRBD1,few,TRBJ1-1,16,TRBV3-1,CASSRGQGRGNTEVFF,TGTGCCAGCAGCCGCGGACAGGGGAGAGGGAACACTGAAGTTTTCTTT
.,few,TRBJ1-5,18,TRBV4-2,CASSQAFGGGAYQQPQHF,TGTGCCAGCAGCCAAGCTTTTGGAGGGGGGGCCTATCAACAGCCCCAGCATTTT
TRBD2,few,TRBJ2-1,15,TRBV4-1,CASSHQGLAYNEQFF,TGCGCCAGCAGCCATCAGGGACTAGCCTACAATGAGCAGTTCTTC
.,few,TRBJ2-2,13,TRBV20-1,CSATAPSDGELFF,TGCAGTGCTACCGCCCCTAGCGACGGGGAGCTGTTTTTT
.,many,TRBJ2-7,15,TRBV2,CASSVRAGTANEQYF,TGTGCCAGCAGTGTGAGGGCAGGGACGGCAAACGAGCAGTACTTC
.,many,TRBJ2-7,14,TRBV10-3,CAISLGGGNYEQYF,TGTGCCATCAGTTTGGGGGGTGGAAACTACGAGCAGTACTTC
TRBD1,.,TRBJ2-4,18,TRBV6-2/TRBV6-3,CASSYRRTRQGSKNIQYF,TGTGCCAGCAGTTACCGCCGAACCAGACAGGGTTCCAAAAACATTCAGTACTTC
.,many,TRBJ1-2,12,TRBV28,CASRHSGAGYTF,TGTGCCAGCAGACACAGTGGGGCCGGCTACACCTTC
.,few,TRBJ2-1,15,TRBV25-1,CASSAPGGQRNEQFF,TGTGCCAGCAGTGCACCGGGAGGACAGAGGAATGAGCAGTTCTTC
.,many,TRBJ1-2,14,TRBV30,CAWSTPPANYGYTF,TGTGCCTGGAGTACCCCCCCAGCTAACTATGGCTACACCTTC
TRBD2,.,TRBJ2-1,19,TRBV9,CASSVEVTSGLSSYNEQFF,TGTGCCAGCAGCGTAGAAGTGACTAGCGGTCTCAGCTCCTACAATGAGCAGTTCTTC
TRBD2,few,TRBJ2-3,15,TRBV29-1,CSISKREASTDTQYF,TGCAGCATTTCTAAGCGGGAAGCTAGCACAGATACGCAGTATTTT
.,.,TRBJ1-5,17,TRBV20-1,CSARDPSGDTSNQPQHF,TGCAGTGCTAGAGACCCATCAGGGGATACTAGCAATCAGCCCCAGCATTTT
.,many,TRBJ2-1,13,TRBV27,CASSPHRDSEQFF,TGTGCCAGCAGTCCTCACCGAGACAGCGAGCAGTTCTTC
TRBD1,.,TRBJ1-6,14,TRBV28,CARRHDRDSSPLHF,TGTGCCAGGAGACACGACAGGGATAGTTCACCCCTCCACTTT
TRBD1,.,TRBJ1-2,14,TRBV28,CASSLGTGVSGYTF,TGTGCCAGCAGTTTAGGGACAGGGGTATCTGGCTACACCTTC